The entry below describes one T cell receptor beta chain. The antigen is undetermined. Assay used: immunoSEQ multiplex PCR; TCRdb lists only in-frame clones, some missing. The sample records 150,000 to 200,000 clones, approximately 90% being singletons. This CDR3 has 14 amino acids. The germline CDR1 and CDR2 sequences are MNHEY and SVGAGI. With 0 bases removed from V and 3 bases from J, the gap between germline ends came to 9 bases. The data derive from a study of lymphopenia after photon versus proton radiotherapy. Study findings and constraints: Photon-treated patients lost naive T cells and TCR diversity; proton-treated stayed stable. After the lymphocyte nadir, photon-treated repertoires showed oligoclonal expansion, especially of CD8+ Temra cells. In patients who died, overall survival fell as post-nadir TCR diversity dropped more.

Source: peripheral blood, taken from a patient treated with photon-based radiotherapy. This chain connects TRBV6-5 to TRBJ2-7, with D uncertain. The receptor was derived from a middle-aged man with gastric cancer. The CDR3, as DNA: TGTGCCAGCAGTTACTCGACCAAGAACTACGAGCAGTACTTC. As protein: CASSYSTKNYEQYF.